This T cell receptor (beta chain) comes out of a study of CD8+ T cells in alopecia areata. The germline V gene encodes CDR1 MNHEY and CDR2 SMNVEV (reference sequence). This CDR3 is 13 amino acids long. V lost 4 bases and J lost 2, with 9 bases in between. Once RNA had been extracted, it was reverse transcribed into cDNA to act as the sequencing template. Profiling relied on immunoSEQ multiplex PCR, and the TCRdb table lists in-frame clones only, not all of them. The sample gives tens of thousands of clones, roughly half of which show up once; roughly 6% is in the top ten. The clonotype was recovered from a human donor with alopecia areata. This chain uses TRBV27 with TRBJ2-7; no clear D gene. The sequenced sample was NKG2D-high CD8+ T cells sorted from blood. The CDR3 loop is CASSWTPTYEQYF. DNA of the CDR3: TGTGCCAGCAGTTGGACCCCCACCTACGAGCAGTACTTC.